This section outlines one TCR beta chain sequence together with its context. This sample is part of a study of blood T cell repertoires in COVID-19. Germline CDR1 reads SNHLY; CDR2 reads FYNNEI. The V end lost 4 bases, the J end lost 9 bases, and 10 bases lay between the germline ends. The CDR3 covers 13 residues. Clones were sequenced by immunoSEQ multiplex PCR, and TCRdb holds only the in-frame ones, with some missing. The sample lists 200,000 to 250,000 clones; more than 70% were seen once. Sample: peripheral blood. This TCR was recovered from a woman of 80 years or more with acute or convalescent COVID-19. The genes are TRBV2 and TRBJ1-6; no reliable D call. The CDR3 DNA follows: TGTGCCAGCAGTGCAGACATTTTTTCACCCCTCCACTTT. Translation: CASSADIFSPLHF. Full variable domain (rest looked up from reference TRBV2 and TRBJ1-6): EPEVTQTPSHQVTQMGQEVILRCVPISNHLYFYWYRQILGQKVEFLVSFYNNEISEKSEIFDDQFSVERPDGSNFTLKIRSTKLEDSAMYFCASSADIFSPLHFGNGTRLTVT.